These 32 T cell receptor beta chains were sequenced from one sample in a study of blood T cell repertoires in COVID-19. Produced via immunoSEQ multiplex PCR; TCRdb's table is partial and in-frame only. The sample records some 300,000 clones, around nine tenths being singletons. Specimen: peripheral blood. The source of these receptors is a woman in her twenties or thirties with COVID-19, enrolled during active disease.

This clone has a handful of counts. V and J are TRBV2 and TRBJ2-7; D is uncertain. The CDR3 consists of 15 residues. Germline values: CDR1 SNHLY, CDR2 FYNNEI. V lost 5 bases and J 2 bases, leaving 16 bases between the germline ends. CDR3: CASSPRQARTYEQYV. As DNA, the CDR3 is TGTGCCAGCAGTCCTCGGCAGGCCCGAACCTACGAGCAGTACGTC.

CDR3 sequence (DNA): TGTGCCAGGCACGACCCAACCAATGGGGGCGCAAATGGCTACACCTTC. It codes for CARHDPTNGGANGYTF. The chain joins TRBV2 to TRBJ1-2; the D gene is possibly TRBD1 (6 bases). CDR1 SNHLY and CDR2 FYNNEI come from the germline V gene. There are 16 residues in the CDR3. V lost 9 bases and J 6 bases, leaving 26 bases between the germline ends.

The rearrangement joins TRBV18 to TRBJ2-2; TRBD1 aligns across 8 bases. CDR1 KGHSH and CDR2 LQKENI come from the germline V gene. This CDR3 has 19 amino acids. V was pared by 3 bases and J by 1 base, with 13 bases of the junction left unmatched. The CDR3 DNA reads as TGTGCCAGCTCACCTTCACGGACAGGGTCGAATGTGAACACCGGGGAGCTGTTTTTT. It yields the protein CASSPSRTGSNVNTGELFF. The whole variable domain, filled in from reference TRBV18 and TRBJ2-2, reads NAGVMQNPRHLVRRRGQEARLRCSPMKGHSHVYWYRQLPEEGLKFMVYLQKENIIDESGMPKERFSAEFPKEGPSILRIQQVVRGDSAAYFCASSPSRTGSNVNTGELFFGEGSRLTVL.

This chain links TRBV2 with TRBJ1-3; a possible D gene is TRBD1 (6 bases). The CDR3 has 13 residues. V shed 5 bases and J shed 3 bases, with 8 bases lying between them. Germline-derived CDR1 and CDR2 are SNHLY and FYNNEI. The CDR3 protein is CASSRTVGNTIYF. DNA for the CDR3: TGTGCCAGCAGTAGGACAGTTGGAAACACCATATATTTT.

The V gene is TRBV5-4, the J gene TRBJ2-2; 13 bases are shared with TRBD2. Unmatched junction bases numbered 8, after V lost 4 bases and J lost 8 bases. CDR1 SGHNT and CDR2 YYREEE come from the germline V gene (reference sequence). The CDR3 is 16 residues long. The CDR3 here is CASSLKTSGGLGELFF. The CDR3 DNA follows: TGTGCCAGCAGCCTGAAGACTAGCGGGGGGTTGGGGGAGCTGTTTTTT.

This clone was detected only once. The CDR3 reads CASSYAGFIEHGYTF. Written as DNA, the CDR3 is TGTGCCAGCAGTTACGCCGGGTTCATAGAGCATGGCTACACCTTC. The rearrangement links TRBV6-2 or TRBV6-3 to TRBJ1-2; no firm D call. Germline CDR1 MNHEY, CDR2 SVGEGT. CDR3 length: 15 amino acids. The V gene lost 2 bases and the J gene lost 6 bases, with 16 bases spanning the gap.

J is TRBJ2-3 and V is TRBV5-4, with TRBD1 matching 8 bases. V shed 0 bases, J shed 2 bases, and the junction held 14 bases outside the gene matches. The CDR3 contains 19 residues. The germline V gene has CDR1 SGHNT and CDR2 YYREEE (reference sequence). In DNA form, the CDR3 reads TGTGCCAGCAGCTTGGGCGGGACAGGTGAATTTTCCCCCACAGATACGCAGTATTTT. Translated: CASSLGGTGEFSPTDTQYF.

V gene TRBV27 combines with J gene TRBJ2-7, with TRBD2 identical over 8 bases. The CDR3 contains 14 residues. Germline V gene data show CDR1 as MNHEY and CDR2 as SMNVEV (reference sequence). V lost 3 bases and J lost 5; bases outside the gene matches: 6. Here the CDR3 reads CASSFAGGSHEQYF. The DNA for the CDR3 is TGTGCCAGCAGTTTTGCGGGGGGCAGCCACGAGCAGTACTTC.

CDR3 loop: CASSGISGADTQYF. In DNA form, the CDR3 reads TGTGCCAGCAGTGGGATCTCCGGAGCAGATACGCAGTATTTT. V gene TRBV2 combines with J gene TRBJ2-3; D remains ambiguous. Germline lookup yields CDR1 SNHLY and CDR2 FYNNEI. CDR3 length: 14 residues. Trimming took off 4 bases at V and 4 bases at J, with 12 bases between the two ends. Full variable domain (missing parts from reference TRBV2 and TRBJ2-3): EPEVTQTPSHQVTQMGQEVILRCVPISNHLYFYWYRQILGQKVEFLVSFYNNEISEKSEIFDDQFSVERPDGSNFTLKIRSTKLEDSAMYFCASSGISGADTQYFGPGTRLTVL.

The V gene is TRBV6-6, the J gene TRBJ1-2; D is unresolved. This CDR3 has 11 residues. Germline loops: CDR1 MNHNY, CDR2 SVGAGI (reference sequence). Trimming left V 10 bases short and J 4 bases short, with 10 bases between. CDR3 coding DNA: TGTGCCACCACGGAGGGCTATGGCTACACCTTC. It codes for CATTEGYGYTF.

The V and J genes are TRBV7-9 and TRBJ2-3; 9 bases map to TRBD2. V lost 1 base, J lost 0 bases, and 2 bases stayed unmatched. The germline CDR1 and CDR2 sequences are SEHNR and FQNEAQ (reference sequence). The length of the CDR3 is 16 residues. DNA for the CDR3: TGTGCCAGCAGCTTAGGGCTAGCGGGAAGCACAGATACGCAGTATTTT. The encoded protein is CASSLGLAGSTDTQYF.

The chain links TRBV12-5 to TRBJ2-7; TRBD1 aligns across 7 bases. Germline V gives CDR1 LGHNT, CDR2 FRNRAP. V dropped 2 bases and J dropped 6; count of bases not matched to a gene: 4. The CDR3 contains 13 residues. The CDR3 reads CASGLSAGGEQYF. CDR3 nucleotides: TGTGCTAGTGGTTTGTCCGCAGGGGGCGAGCAGTACTTC.

This chain joins TRBV3-1 (or the pseudogene TRBV3-2) and TRBJ2-1; D may be TRBD2 (6 bases). Germline V gene sequence: CDR1 LGHDT, CDR2 YNNKEL (reference sequence). This CDR3 contains 13 residues. V was clipped by 4 bases and J by 9 bases, with 13 bases between them. The DNA of the CDR3 is TGTGCCAGCAGCCGGGGCCAGGGAGGTGAGCAGTTCTTC. Translated: CASSRGQGGEQFF.

The V call is TRBV24-1, the J call TRBJ2-2; the match to TRBD2 covers 7 bases. This CDR3 comprises 19 residues. CDR1 and CDR2 from the germline V gene are KGHDR and SFDVKD. The junction had 14 bases not matched to a gene; V was cut back by 4 bases and J by 1 base. Written as DNA, the CDR3 is TGTGCCACCAGTGACCCCATAATTTCTAGCGGCGAGAACACCGGGGAGCTGTTTTTT. Protein product: CATSDPIISSGENTGELFF.

V usage is TRBV5-8 and J usage is TRBJ2-1, with D unclear. Looked up from germline, CDR1 is SGHTS and CDR2 is YDEGEE. The CDR3 runs 11 residues. The germline V and J ends were trimmed by 1 base and 6 bases, with 2 bases remaining between them. CDR3 sequence reads: CASSLLNEQFF. The CDR3, as DNA: TGTGCCAGCAGCTTGCTCAATGAGCAGTTCTTC.

The chain has TRBV28 and TRBJ1-2; 7 bases are a match to TRBD1. Germline V lookup: CDR1 MDHEN, CDR2 SYDVKM. The V segment lost 4 bases and the J segment 8 bases; nucleotides outside the gene matches: 7. This CDR3 has 13 amino acids. The CDR3, as DNA: TGTGCCAGCAGTTACGACAGGGTGGAAGGCTACACCTTC. Translated: CASSYDRVEGYTF.

The chain couples TRBV24-1 to TRBJ2-1, with 8 bases identical to TRBD1. Trimming cost V 5 bases and J 4 bases; bases outside gene matches: 6. Germline V CDR1 and CDR2: KGHDR, SFDVKD. This CDR3 is built from 15 residues. CDR3 protein: CATSAPGGAYNEQFF. CDR3 bases: TGTGCCACCAGTGCTCCAGGGGGCGCTTACAATGAGCAGTTCTTC.

The V gene is TRBV5-4, the J gene TRBJ2-2; TRBD1 aligns across 11 bases. Germline CDR1 and CDR2: SGHNT and YYREEE (reference sequence). V dropped 3 bases and J dropped 6; count of bases not matched to a gene: 13. This CDR3 comprises 18 residues. The CDR3 sequence: CASSSRTGGGQSPGELFF. DNA for the CDR3: TGTGCCAGCAGCTCCCGGACAGGGGGCGGCCAAAGTCCCGGGGAGCTGTTTTTT.

The chain carries TRBV28 and TRBJ2-4, with D possibly TRBD2 on 6 matching bases. V was trimmed by 6 bases and J by 7 bases, leaving 16 bases between them. Germline loops: CDR1 MDHEN, CDR2 SYDVKM. The CDR3 extends over 14 amino acids. The CDR3 DNA sequence: TGTGCCAGCAGCTTCGGGACTCCCGGGAACATTCAGTACTTC. Its translation: CASSFGTPGNIQYF.

This clone was seen many times. CDR3 nucleotides: TGTGCCAGCAGCCACGACAGATATGGCTACACCTTC. It yields the protein CASSHDRYGYTF. This chain links TRBV14 with TRBJ1-2; D is possibly TRBD1 (5 bases). V lost 3 bases and J 5 bases, leaving 7 bases between the germline ends. The germline CDR1 and CDR2 sequences are SGHDN and FVKESK. The CDR3 is 12 residues long.

The chain couples TRBV2 to TRBJ2-7, with 11 bases matching TRBD1. This CDR3 is built from 14 residues. The junction had 4 bases not matched to a gene; V was cut back by 5 bases and J by 4 bases. Germline V gives CDR1 SNHLY, CDR2 FYNNEI. As DNA, the CDR3 is TGTGCCAGCAGTATGGGACAGGGGGTTTACGAGCAGTACGTC. Amino acids: CASSMGQGVYEQYV.

The V and J genes are TRBV9 and TRBJ1-2; 8 bases align to TRBD1. The trim removed 3 bases at V and 8 bases at J, leaving 6 bases unmatched. CDR1 SGDLS and CDR2 YYNGEE come from the germline V gene. The CDR3 totals 13 residues. The CDR3 spells CASSAAGGWGYTF. The CDR3 bases are TGTGCCAGCAGCGCCGCAGGGGGCTGGGGCTACACCTTC.

The V gene is TRBV5-5, the J gene TRBJ1-3, with D possibly being TRBD1 (6 bases). V shed 3 bases and J shed 2 bases, with 9 bases lying between them. The length of the CDR3 is 14 residues. Germline V gives CDR1 SGHKS, CDR2 YYEKEE (reference sequence). The DNA of the CDR3 is TGTGCCAGCAGCTCGACAGGTCCTGGAAACACCATATATTTT. Its translation: CASSSTGPGNTIYF.

The gene calls are TRBV25-1 and TRBJ1-4, with unresolved D. The V end lost 5 bases, the J end lost 4 bases, and 11 bases lay between the germline ends. The germline V gene has CDR1 MGHDK and CDR2 SYGVNS. The CDR3 has 14 amino acids. This CDR3 is CASSSATGNEKLFF. The CDR3 DNA reads as TGTGCCAGCAGTTCAGCGACGGGTAATGAAAAACTGTTTTTT.

The V gene is TRBV19, the J gene TRBJ1-5; perhaps TRBD1 as D (6 bases). V was clipped by 4 bases and J by 0 bases, with 19 bases between them. The CDR3 length is 18 residues. Looked up from germline, CDR1 is LNHDA and CDR2 is SQIVND (reference sequence). CDR3 sequence (DNA): TGTGCCAGTAGTACCGGGACCCGAGGGGGATATAGCAATCAGCCCCAGCATTTT. Translating it yields CASSTGTRGGYSNQPQHF.

The chain carries TRBV11-3 and TRBJ1-1; 7 bases align to TRBD1. The germline CDR1 and CDR2 sequences are SGHNT and YENEEA. V was pared by 1 base and J by 7 bases, with 3 bases of the junction left unmatched. This CDR3 spans 13 amino acids. The CDR3 DNA reads TGTGCCAGCAGCTTAGGGTACAGGGGTGAAGCTTTCTTT. Its protein is CASSLGYRGEAFF.

The chain employs TRBV29-1 and TRBJ1-1; possible D gene TRBD1, 5 bases. The CDR3 loop spans 15 amino acids. Germline V gene data show CDR1 as SQVTM and CDR2 as ANQGSEA. With 4 bases removed from V and 1 base from J, the gap between germline ends came to 16 bases. CDR3 sequence (DNA): TGCAGCGTTGTGGGGGGGAGTACAGGGAACACTGAAGCTTTCTTT. Amino acid sequence: CSVVGGSTGNTEAFF.

CDR3 bases: TGTGCCACCAGCGAAGGGACTAGCGGGGGGAGAAGCCCCCAAGAGACCCAGTACTTC. Its protein product is CATSEGTSGGRSPQETQYF. The chain combines TRBV15 with TRBJ2-5; 15 nucleotides match TRBD2. Germline-derived CDR1 and CDR2 are LNHNV and YYDKDF (reference sequence). Trimming removed 5 bases from V and 1 base from J; junction bases left unmatched: 11. The length of the CDR3 is 19 residues.

As regards this clone: The sample carries other DNA sequences with the same CDR3. The chain carries TRBV2 and TRBJ2-7; the match to TRBD1 covers 8 bases. Germline V gene data show CDR1 as SNHLY and CDR2 as FYNNEI. The CDR3 has 15 residues. J was trimmed by 7 bases and V by 6 bases; bases with no gene match: 14. The CDR3 sequence is CASSDILDRAGEQYV. The CDR3 DNA follows: TGTGCCAGCAGCGACATCCTGGACAGGGCGGGGGAGCAGTACGTC.

This clone was observed a few times. The rearrangement links TRBV19 to TRBJ1-1; no clear D gene. CDR1 is LNHDA and CDR2 is SQIVND in the germline V gene (reference sequence). The CDR3 runs to 17 residues. Trimming stripped 4 bases from V and 3 bases from J, with 21 bases between. The CDR3 DNA follows: TGTGCCAGTAGTACCAGGACTCTAACCGGTAGGGACACTGAAGCTTTCTTT. Its translation is CASSTRTLTGRDTEAFF.

The chain is built from TRBV5-4 and TRBJ1-1; 11 bases agree with TRBD1. CDR1 is SGHNT and CDR2 is YYREEE in the germline V gene (reference sequence). V trimming: 4 bases; J trimming: 4 bases; junction bases outside the gene matches: 3. The CDR3 loop spans 14 amino acids. The CDR3 DNA sequence: TGTGCCAGCAGCCGGGACAGGGGGTCCACTGAAGCTTTCTTT. Protein: CASSRDRGSTEAFF.

This chain connects TRBV6-5 to TRBJ1-5; TRBD1 matches 8 bases. J gave up 2 bases and V 5 bases, and 5 bases lay outside the gene matches. Germline V gene data show CDR1 as MNHEY and CDR2 as SVGAGI. The length of the CDR3 is 15 residues. CDR3 in amino acids: CASSPQGAGNQPQHF. DNA of the CDR3: TGTGCCAGCAGTCCCCAGGGGGCCGGCAATCAGCCCCAGCATTTT.